This TCR beta chain was sequenced for a study of OX40 agonist ivuxolimab in advanced cancers. V lost 5 bases to trimming and J lost 0 bases, with 17 bases between them. CDR1 is SEHNR, CDR2 FQNEAQ, per germline (reference sequence). This CDR3 is 17 amino acids long. The protocol was immunoSEQ multiplex PCR, while the TCRdb copy is restricted to in-frame clones and leaves out a portion. The profile shows tens of thousands of clones, 80% to 90% of them singletons. The starting material was CD4+ or CD8+ T cells sorted from blood, obtained in a trial of the OX40 agonist ivuxolimab. The chain combines TRBV7-9 with TRBJ1-3, with D maybe TRBD1 (5 bases). This TCR derives from an adult with an advanced solid tumor such as melanoma, head and neck, liver or kidney cancer. CDR3 protein: CASSHLQELNSGNTIYF. DNA for the CDR3: TGTGCCAGCAGCCATTTACAGGAGCTTAACTCTGGAAACACCATATATTTT.